The clone carrying this TCR beta chain was observed a handful of times. This entry comes from a study of blood T cell repertoires in COVID-19. Germline CDR1 reads SEHNR; CDR2 reads FQNEAQ (reference sequence). The length of the CDR3 is 14 residues. V shed 6 bases, J shed 5 bases, and the junction held 9 bases outside the gene matches. Measured with immunoSEQ multiplex PCR; TCRdb has only the in-frame clones, and not every one. The sample lists roughly 150,000 clones, about 80% seen once, with 11% in the top ten. The material sequenced was peripheral blood. The chain employs TRBV7-9 and TRBJ1-1; 7 bases are a match to TRBD1. This clonotype originated in a man aged 65-85 years with active or convalescent COVID-19. The CDR3 DNA reads as TGTGCCAGCAGTTTCAAACAGGGGAGGACTGAAGCTTTCTTT. It encodes CASSFKQGRTEAFF.